The TCR beta chain under discussion was sequenced for a study of siplizumab effects on memory and regulatory T cells. Germline CDR1 and CDR2: MNHNS and SASEGT. V was pared by 1 base and J by 6 bases, with 9 bases between. This CDR3 is 14 amino acids long. Overall study results and limits: No assignable naive or memory phenotype existed for roughly 80-97% of proliferating CD4+ or CD8+ clones. Proliferating Tregs taken from siplizumab cultures were not shown to have a confirmed suppressive function. In unstimulated cells, naive T cells appeared more diverse than memory T cells and seemed major alloresponse contributors.

Sequencing used immunoSEQ multiplex PCR; TCRdb keeps in-frame clones, though not all of them. The data contain about 18,000 clones, around 42% of them singletons. Cells from the mixed lymphocyte reaction were cocultured for over five days at 37°C. Responder PBMCs were stained with CFSE, stimulator PBMCs were tagged with Violet Dye, and the populations were combined 1:1. By sample share, this clone is medium-sized. Its target is not known. The sample has other DNA sequences that encode this CDR3 too. The sequence was obtained from a human donor in good health; the cells came from an allogeneic mixed lymphocyte reaction. The chain has TRBV6-1 and TRBJ1-4; no definite D call. Sequencing used CFSE-low (dividing) CD4+ T cells sorted from an allogeneic mixed lymphocyte reaction. The CDR3 DNA is TGTGCCAGCAGTGAAGTGAGAAGAGATGAAAAACTGTTTTTT. Protein: CASSEVRRDEKLFF.